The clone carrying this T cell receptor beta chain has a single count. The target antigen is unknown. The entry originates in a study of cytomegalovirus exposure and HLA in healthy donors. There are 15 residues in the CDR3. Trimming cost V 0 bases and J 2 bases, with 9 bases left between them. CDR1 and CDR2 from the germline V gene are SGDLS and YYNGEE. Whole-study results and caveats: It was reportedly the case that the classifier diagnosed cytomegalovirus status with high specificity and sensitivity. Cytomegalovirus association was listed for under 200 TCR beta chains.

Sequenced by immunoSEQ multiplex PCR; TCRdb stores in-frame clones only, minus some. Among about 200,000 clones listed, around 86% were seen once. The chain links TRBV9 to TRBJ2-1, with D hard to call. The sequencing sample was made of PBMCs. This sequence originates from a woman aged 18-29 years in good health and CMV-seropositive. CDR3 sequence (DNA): TGTGCCAGCAGCGTAGTAGGAGAGACCTACAATGAGCAGTTCTTC. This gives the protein CASSVVGETYNEQFF.